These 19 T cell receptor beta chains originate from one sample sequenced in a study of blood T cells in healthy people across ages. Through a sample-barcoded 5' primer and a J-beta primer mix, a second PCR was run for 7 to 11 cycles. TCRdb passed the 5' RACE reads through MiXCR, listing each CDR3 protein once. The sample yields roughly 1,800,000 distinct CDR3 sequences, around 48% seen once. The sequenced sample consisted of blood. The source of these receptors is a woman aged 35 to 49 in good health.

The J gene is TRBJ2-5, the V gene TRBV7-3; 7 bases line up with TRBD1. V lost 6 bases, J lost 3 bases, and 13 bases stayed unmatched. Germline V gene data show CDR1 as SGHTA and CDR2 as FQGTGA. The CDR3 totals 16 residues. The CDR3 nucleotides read TGTGCCAGCAGTCGAAAAGGGACAGCCAAGAAAGAGACCCAGTACTTC. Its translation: CASSRKGTAKKETQYF.

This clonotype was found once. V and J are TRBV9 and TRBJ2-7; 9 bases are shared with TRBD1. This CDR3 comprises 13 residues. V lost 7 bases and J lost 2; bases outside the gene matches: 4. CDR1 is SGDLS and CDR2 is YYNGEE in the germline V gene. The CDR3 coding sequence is TGTGCCAGCGGACAGGGGACGGCCTACGAGCAGTACTTC. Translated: CASGQGTAYEQYF. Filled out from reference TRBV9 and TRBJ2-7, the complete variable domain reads DSGVTQTPKHLITATGQRVTLRCSPRSGDLSVYWYQQSLDQGLQFLIQYYNGEERAKGNILERFSAQQFPDLHSELNLSSLELGDSALYFCASGQGTAYEQYFGPGTRLTVT.

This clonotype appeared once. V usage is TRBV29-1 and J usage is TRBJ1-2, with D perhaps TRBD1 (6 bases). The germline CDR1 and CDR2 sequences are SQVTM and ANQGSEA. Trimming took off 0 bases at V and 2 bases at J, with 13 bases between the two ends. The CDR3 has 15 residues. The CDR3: CSVEDLTRGNYGYTF. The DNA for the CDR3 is TGCAGCGTTGAAGATCTTACCAGGGGAAACTATGGCTACACCTTC. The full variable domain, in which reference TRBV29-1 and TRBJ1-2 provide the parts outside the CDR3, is SAVISQKPSRDICQRGTSLTIQCQVDSQVTMMFWYRQQPGQSLTLIATANQGSEATYESGFVIDKFPISRPNLTFSTLTVSNMSPEDSSIYLCSVEDLTRGNYGYTFGSGTRLTVV.

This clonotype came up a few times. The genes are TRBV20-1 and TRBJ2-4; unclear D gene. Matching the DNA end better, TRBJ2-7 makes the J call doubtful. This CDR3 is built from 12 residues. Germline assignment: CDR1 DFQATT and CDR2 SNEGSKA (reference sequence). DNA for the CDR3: TGCAGTGCTAGGGGCGACCTCTACGAGCAGTACTTC. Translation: CSARGDLYEQYF.

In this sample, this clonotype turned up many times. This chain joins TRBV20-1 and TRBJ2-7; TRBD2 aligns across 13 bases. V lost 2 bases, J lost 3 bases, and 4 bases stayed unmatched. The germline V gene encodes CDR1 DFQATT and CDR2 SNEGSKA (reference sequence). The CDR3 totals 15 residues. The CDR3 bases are TGCAGTGCTAGACCAGGGACTAGCGGGAACTACGAGCAGTACTTC. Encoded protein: CSARPGTSGNYEQYF.

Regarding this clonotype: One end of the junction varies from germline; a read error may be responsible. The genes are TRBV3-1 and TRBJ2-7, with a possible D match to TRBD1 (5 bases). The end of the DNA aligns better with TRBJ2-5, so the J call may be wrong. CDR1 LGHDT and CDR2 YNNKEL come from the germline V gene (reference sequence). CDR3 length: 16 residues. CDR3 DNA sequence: TGTGCCAGCACCCAACCTGCAGGGCGACACGGAGAGACCCAGTACTTC. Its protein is CASTQPAGRHGETQYF.

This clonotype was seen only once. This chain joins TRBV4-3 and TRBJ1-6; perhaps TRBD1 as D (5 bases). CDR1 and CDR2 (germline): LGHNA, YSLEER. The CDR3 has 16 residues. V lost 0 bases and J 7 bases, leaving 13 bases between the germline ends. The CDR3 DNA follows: TGCGCCAGCAGCCAAGATCGCGATAGGGGAAATTCACCCCTCCACTTT. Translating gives CASSQDRDRGNSPLHF.

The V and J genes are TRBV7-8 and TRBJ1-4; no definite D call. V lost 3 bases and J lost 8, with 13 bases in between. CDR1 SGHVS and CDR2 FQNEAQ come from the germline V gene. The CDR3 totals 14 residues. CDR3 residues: CASSLIRTDEKLFF. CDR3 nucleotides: TGTGCCAGCAGCTTGATCCGGACTGACGAAAAACTGTTTTTT.

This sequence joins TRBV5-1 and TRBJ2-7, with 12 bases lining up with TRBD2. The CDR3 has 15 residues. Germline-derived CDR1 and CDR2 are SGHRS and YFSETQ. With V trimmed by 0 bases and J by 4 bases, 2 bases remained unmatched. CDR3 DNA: TGCGCCAGCAGCTTGGGGACTAGCGGGGAATACGAGCAGTACTTC. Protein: CASSLGTSGEYEQYF.

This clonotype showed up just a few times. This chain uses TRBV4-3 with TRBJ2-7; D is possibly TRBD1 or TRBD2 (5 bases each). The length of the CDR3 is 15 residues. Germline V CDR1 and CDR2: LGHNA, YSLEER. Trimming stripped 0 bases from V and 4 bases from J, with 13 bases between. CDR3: CASSQERDPFYEQYF. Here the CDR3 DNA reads TGCGCCAGCAGCCAAGAGAGGGACCCGTTTTACGAGCAGTACTTC.

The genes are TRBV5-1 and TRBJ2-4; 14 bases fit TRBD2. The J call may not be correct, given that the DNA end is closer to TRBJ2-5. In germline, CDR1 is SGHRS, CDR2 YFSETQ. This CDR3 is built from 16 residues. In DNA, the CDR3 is TGCGCCAGCAGCTTCTCGACTAGCGGGGGGGAAGAGACCCAGTACTTC. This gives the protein CASSFSTSGGEETQYF.

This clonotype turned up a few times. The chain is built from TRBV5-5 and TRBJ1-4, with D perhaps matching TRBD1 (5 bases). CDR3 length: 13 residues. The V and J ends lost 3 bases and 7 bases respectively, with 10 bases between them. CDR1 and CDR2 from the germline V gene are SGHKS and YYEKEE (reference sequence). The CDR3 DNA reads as TGTGCCAGCAGCTCGGGGACTGCTGAAAAACTGTTTTTT. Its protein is CASSSGTAEKLFF.

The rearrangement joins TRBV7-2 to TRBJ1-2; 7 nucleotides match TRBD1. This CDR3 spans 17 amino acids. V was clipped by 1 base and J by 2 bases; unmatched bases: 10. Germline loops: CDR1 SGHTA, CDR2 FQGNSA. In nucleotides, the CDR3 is TGTGCCAGCAGCTTAGAGGGGTGGGGCAGGGGGAACTATGGCTACACCTTC. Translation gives CASSLEGWGRGNYGYTF. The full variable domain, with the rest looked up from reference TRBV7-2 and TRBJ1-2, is GAGVSQSPSNKVTEKGKDVELRCDPISGHTALYWYRQSLGQGLEFLIYFQGNSAPDKSGLPSDRFSAERTGGSVSTLTIQRTQQEDSAVYLCASSLEGWGRGNYGYTFGSGTRLTVV.

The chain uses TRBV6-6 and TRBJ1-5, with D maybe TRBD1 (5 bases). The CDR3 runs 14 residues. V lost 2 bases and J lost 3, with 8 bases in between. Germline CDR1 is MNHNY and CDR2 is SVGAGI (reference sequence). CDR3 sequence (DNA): TGTGCCAGCAGTTACAGACAGTCCAATCAGCCCCAGCATTTT. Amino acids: CASSYRQSNQPQHF.

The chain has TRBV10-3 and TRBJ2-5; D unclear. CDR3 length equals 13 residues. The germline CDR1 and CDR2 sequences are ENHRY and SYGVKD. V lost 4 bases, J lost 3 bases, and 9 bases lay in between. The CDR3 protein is CAISARKEETQYF. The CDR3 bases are TGTGCCATCAGTGCCAGGAAAGAAGAGACCCAGTACTTC.

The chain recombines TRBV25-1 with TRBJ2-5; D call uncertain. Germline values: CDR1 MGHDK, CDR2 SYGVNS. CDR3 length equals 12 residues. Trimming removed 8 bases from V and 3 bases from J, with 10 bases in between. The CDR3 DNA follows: TGTGCCAGCGGCTGGACCGAAGAGACCCAGTACTTC. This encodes CASGWTEETQYF. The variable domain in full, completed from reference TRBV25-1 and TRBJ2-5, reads EADIYQTPRYLVIGTGKKITLECSQTMGHDKMYWYQQDPGMELHLIHYSYGVNSTEKGDLSSESTVSRIRTEHFPLTLESARPSHTSQYLCASGWTEETQYFGPGTRLLVL.

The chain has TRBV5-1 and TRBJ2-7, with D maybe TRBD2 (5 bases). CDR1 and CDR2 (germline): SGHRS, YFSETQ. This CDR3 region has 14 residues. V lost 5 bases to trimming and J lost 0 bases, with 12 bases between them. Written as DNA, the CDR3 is TGCGCCAGCAGACTACTAGTGGGCTCCTACGAGCAGTACTTC. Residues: CASRLLVGSYEQYF.

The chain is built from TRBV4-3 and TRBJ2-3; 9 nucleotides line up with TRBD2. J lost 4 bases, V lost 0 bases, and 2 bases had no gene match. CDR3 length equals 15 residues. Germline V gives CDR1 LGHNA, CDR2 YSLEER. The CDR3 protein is CASSQDLAGSDTQYF. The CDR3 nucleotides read TGCGCCAGCAGCCAAGATCTAGCGGGATCAGATACGCAGTATTTT.

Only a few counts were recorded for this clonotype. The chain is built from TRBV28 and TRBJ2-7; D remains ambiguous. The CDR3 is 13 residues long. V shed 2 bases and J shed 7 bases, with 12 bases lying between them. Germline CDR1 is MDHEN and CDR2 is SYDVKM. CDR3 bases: TGTGCCAGCAGTTTAGTCTACGGCTTGGAGCAGTACTTC. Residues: CASSLVYGLEQYF.